This TCR beta chain is from a study of CD8 T cells in ankylosing spondylitis. This CDR3 region has 14 residues. Per the germline V gene, CDR1 is SGHRS and CDR2 is YFSETQ. Losses at the gene ends were 7 bases for V and 7 bases for J; bases not matched to a gene: 4. Generation of TCR beta libraries employed quantitative 5'-RACE incorporating molecular barcodes. One entry per CDR3 protein, called by TCRdb with MiXCR from the 5' RACE reads. This table has over 100,000 distinct CDR3 sequences, over 10% appearing once. This clonotype was counted ten times or more. The chain couples TRBV5-1 to TRBJ2-1, with 14 bases fitting TRBD2. This TCR came from a female donor with ankylosing spondylitis or in good health (not recorded which). Material for sequencing was blood, either unsorted or a sorted T cell fraction (not recorded which). DNA of the CDR3: TGCGCCAGCGGGACTAGCGGGAGTGGAAATGAGCAGTTCTTC. Protein: CASGTSGSGNEQFF.